One sample yielded the 21 T cell receptor beta chains listed below, sequenced in a study of PD-L1 blockade in urothelial cancer. Libraries were prepared by immunoSEQ multiplex PCR; TCRdb keeps only in-frame clonotypes and omits some of them. The data show 50,000 or so clones, with about 90% seen just once and about a sixth held by the top ten. Material: PBMCs, obtained around atezolizumab (anti-PD-L1) treatment. These receptors all come from a man between 60 and 75 years old with urothelial cancer.

Only a few counts were recorded for this clone. The rearrangement uses TRBV5-1 and TRBJ1-6; TRBD1 matches at 9 bases. The germline V gene has CDR1 SGHRS and CDR2 YFSETQ. Trimming removed 4 bases from V and 10 bases from J; junction bases left unmatched: 6. The CDR3 is 14 residues long. CDR3 sequence reads: CASSGGTGNSPLHF. In nucleotides, the CDR3 is TGCGCCAGCAGCGGGGGGACAGGGAACTCACCCCTCCACTTT.

The V gene is TRBV5-1, the J gene TRBJ1-2; tentatively, D is TRBD1 (6 bases). Germline lookup yields CDR1 SGHRS and CDR2 YFSETQ. This CDR3 contains 15 residues. V lost 4 bases to trimming and J lost 3 bases, with 16 bases between them. As DNA, the CDR3 is TGCGCCAGCAGCCCCGTGGGGGGGGCTGACTATGGCTACACCTTC. Translation: CASSPVGGADYGYTF.

This chain uses TRBV28 with TRBJ1-2; D might be TRBD1 (6 bases). CDR3 length: 13 residues. Per the germline V gene, CDR1 is MDHEN and CDR2 is SYDVKM. V was shortened by 4 bases and J by 3 bases, with 9 bases between the two germline ends. CDR3 amino acids: CASSSQGYYGYTF. As DNA, the CDR3 is TGTGCCAGCAGTTCTCAGGGGTACTATGGCTACACCTTC.

The chain uses TRBV19 and TRBJ2-1; a weak D match, TRBD2 (5 bases). The CDR3 has 12 residues. Germline-derived CDR1 and CDR2 are LNHDA and SQIVND (reference sequence). V lost 7 bases, J lost 8 bases, and 12 bases lay in between. The chain's CDR3 is CASIGGWDEQFF. The CDR3 DNA follows: TGTGCCAGTATAGGCGGGTGGGATGAGCAGTTCTTC.

This clone has just one count. The V call is TRBV18, the J call TRBJ2-3; 11 nucleotides line up with TRBD2. V lost 8 bases, J lost 0 bases, and 1 base stayed unmatched. The CDR3 is 14 amino acids. Germline lookup yields CDR1 KGHSH and CDR2 LQKENI. The CDR3 DNA reads TGTGCCAGCAGGACTAGCGGGAGCACAGATACGCAGTATTTT. Translated, it gives CASRTSGSTDTQYF.

V is TRBV19 and J is TRBJ1-1; 8 bases agree with TRBD1. Per the germline V gene, CDR1 is LNHDA and CDR2 is SQIVND (reference sequence). The CDR3 loop spans 15 amino acids. J lost 1 base, V lost 5 bases, and 6 bases had no gene match. The CDR3 here is CASSPDRVGNTEAFF. The CDR3 DNA reads as TGTGCCAGTAGTCCGGACAGGGTGGGGAACACTGAAGCTTTCTTT. Drawing the rest from reference TRBV19 and TRBJ1-1, the complete variable domain is DGGITQSPKYLFRKEGQNVTLSCEQNLNHDAMYWYRQDPGQGLRLIYYSQIVNDFQKGDIAEGYSVSREKKESFPLTVTSAQKNPTAFYLCASSPDRVGNTEAFFGQGTRLTVV.

The rearrangement joins TRBV7-9 to TRBJ1-1, with 7 bases that match TRBD1. CDR1 is SEHNR, CDR2 FQNEAQ, per germline (reference sequence). CDR3 length: 14 residues. Trimming at V came to 5 bases and at J to 6 bases, leaving 9 bases not matched to a gene. The CDR3 DNA reads as TGTGCCAGCAGCAAGACAGGGACCCTGTCTGAAGCTTTCTTT. Encoded protein: CASSKTGTLSEAFF. Using reference TRBV7-9 and TRBJ1-1 for the parts outside the CDR3, the full variable domain is DTGVSQNPRHKITKRGQNVTFRCDPISEHNRLYWYRQTLGQGPEFLTYFQNEAQLEKSRLLSDRFSAERPKGSFSTLEIQRTEQGDSAMYLCASSKTGTLSEAFFGQGTRLTVV.

The J gene is TRBJ1-1, the V gene TRBV5-4; no clear D. CDR1 is SGHNT and CDR2 is YYREEE in the germline V gene (reference sequence). The CDR3 length is 14 residues. Trimming removed 4 bases from V and 3 bases from J, with 13 bases in between. CDR3 protein: CASSPGDTHTEAFF. The CDR3 DNA is TGTGCCAGCAGCCCGGGAGACACGCACACTGAAGCTTTCTTT.

V usage is TRBV7-2 and J usage is TRBJ1-6, with D perhaps matching TRBD1 (6 bases). The V end was cut by 1 base, the J end by 3 bases, with 7 bases between. CDR3 length: 15 residues. Germline CDR1 SGHTA, CDR2 FQGNSA. CDR3 residues: CASSLEGDYNSPLHF. The CDR3 bases are TGTGCCAGCAGCTTAGAGGGGGACTATAATTCACCCCTCCACTTT.

The genes are TRBV6-5 and TRBJ1-4; 7 bases are a match to TRBD1. With 7 bases clipped from V and 8 bases from J, the junction kept 10 bases outside the gene matches. This CDR3 region has 14 residues. The germline CDR1 and CDR2 sequences are MNHEY and SVGAGI. The CDR3 reads CASKSRQGREKLFF. As DNA, the CDR3 is TGTGCCAGCAAATCAAGACAGGGCCGCGAAAAACTGTTTTTT.

The V and J genes are TRBV28 and TRBJ2-1; possible D gene TRBD2, 6 bases. CDR1 is MDHEN and CDR2 is SYDVKM in the germline V gene. The CDR3 has 12 amino acids. Trimming pared 4 bases from V and 10 bases from J, leaving 11 bases between. CDR3 nucleotide sequence: TGTGCCAGCAGTTCCCCCGGGAGAGAGCAGTTCTTC. This gives the protein CASSSPGREQFF.

This clone showed up just once. The chain combines TRBV7-9 with TRBJ2-1, with D tentatively TRBD1 (6 bases). The CDR3 runs 14 residues. CDR1 is SEHNR and CDR2 is FQNEAQ in the germline V gene (reference sequence). Trimming shortened V by 3 bases and J by 6 bases, and 12 bases separated the two germline ends. The CDR3 nucleotides are TGTGCCAGCAGCTTCCAGGGGTCCAGCAATGAGCAGTTCTTC. It specifies CASSFQGSSNEQFF.

The genes are TRBV5-1 and TRBJ1-4; 7 bases are a match to TRBD1. V lost 0 bases to trimming and J lost 8 bases; unmatched junction nucleotides: 1. This CDR3 has 13 residues. Germline CDR1 is SGHRS and CDR2 is YFSETQ. Here the CDR3 reads CASSLGTGEKLFF. CDR3 coding DNA: TGCGCCAGCAGCTTGGGGACAGGCGAAAAACTGTTTTTT.

This rearrangement joins TRBV30 to TRBJ1-6; no firm D call. The CDR3 consists of 13 residues. V was trimmed by 5 bases and J by 0 bases, leaving 5 bases between them. Germline lookup yields CDR1 GTSNPN and CDR2 SVGIG (reference sequence). This CDR3 is CAWRGSYNSPLHF. CDR3 DNA: TGTGCCTGGCGCGGCTCCTATAATTCACCCCTCCACTTT. The full variable domain, rest sourced from reference TRBV30 and TRBJ1-6, is SQTIHQWPATLVQPVGSPLSLECTVEGTSNPNLYWYRQAAGRGLQLLFYSVGIGQISSEVPQNLSASRPQDRQFILSSKKLLLSDSGFYLCAWRGSYNSPLHFGNGTRLTVT.

The gene calls are TRBV10-3 and TRBJ1-4; TRBD1 matches at 8 bases. The CDR3 covers 17 residues. Germline lookup yields CDR1 ENHRY and CDR2 SYGVKD. V shed 0 bases and J 3 bases; nucleotides not matched to a gene: 6. The CDR3 region is CAISESGQGAANEKLFF. The CDR3 DNA reads as TGTGCCATCAGTGAGTCGGGGCAGGGGGCGGCTAATGAAAAACTGTTTTTT.

The V and J genes are TRBV4-2 and TRBJ1-1; D unclear. Trimming removed 0 bases from V and 9 bases from J, with 11 bases in between. The CDR3 extends over 13 amino acids. CDR1 is LGHNA, CDR2 YNFKEQ, per germline. The CDR3 DNA follows: TGTGCCAGCAGCCAAGATCTGGTCACAAAAGCTTTCTTT. Protein sequence: CASSQDLVTKAFF.

This rearrangement joins TRBV5-1 to TRBJ2-7, with TRBD2 identical over 7 bases. From germline, CDR1 is SGHRS and CDR2 YFSETQ. This CDR3 comprises 15 residues. Unmatched junction bases numbered 5, after V lost 1 base and J lost 1 base. CDR3 amino acids: CASSLYLGGSYEQYF. The CDR3 DNA reads TGCGCCAGCAGCTTGTACTTGGGGGGGTCCTACGAGCAGTACTTC. Variable domain in full (rest from reference TRBV5-1 and TRBJ2-7): KAGVTQTPRYLIKTRGQQVTLSCSPISGHRSVSWYQQTPGQGLQFLFEYFSETQRNKGNFPGRFSGRQFSNSRSEMNVSTLELGDSALYLCASSLYLGGSYEQYFGPGTRLTVT.

The rearrangement joins TRBV19 to TRBJ1-2; perhaps TRBD1 as D (6 bases). From germline, CDR1 is LNHDA and CDR2 SQIVND (reference sequence). The V end lost 3 bases, the J end lost 1 base, and 12 bases lay between the germline ends. This CDR3 has 15 residues. The CDR3 spells CASSIPAGDNYGYTF. The CDR3 region has the DNA TGTGCCAGTAGTATTCCCGCAGGGGATAACTATGGCTACACCTTC.

V usage is TRBV2 and J usage is TRBJ2-3; a weak D match, TRBD2 (6 bases). Germline V lookup: CDR1 SNHLY, CDR2 FYNNEI. The CDR3 is 14 amino acids. The ends were cut back, 6 bases at V and 3 bases at J, with 13 bases in the middle. The CDR3 is CASSYPGGTDTQYF. DNA for the CDR3: TGTGCCAGCAGCTATCCAGGAGGGACAGATACGCAGTATTTT.

This clone was seen only once. The CDR3 bases are TGTGCCAGCAGCCACTATTCAGCCCTCAAGGAGAACACTGAAGCTTTCTTT. Protein product: CASSHYSALKENTEAFF. The V call is TRBV11-2, the J call TRBJ1-1; D not certain. Deletions cut 5 bases from V and 1 base from J, with 20 bases between. CDR1 is SGHAT and CDR2 is FQNNGV in the germline V gene. The CDR3 totals 17 residues.

This clone was detected a few times. V usage is TRBV9 and J usage is TRBJ1-5; D is undetermined. V lost 2 bases and J lost 5, with 14 bases in between. The CDR3 extends over 15 amino acids. Germline loops: CDR1 SGDLS, CDR2 YYNGEE. CDR3: CASSVSPRVDQPQHF. CDR3 DNA sequence: TGTGCCAGCAGCGTTTCACCCCGGGTTGATCAGCCCCAGCATTTT.